This TCR beta chain was documented in a study of T cells in Graves' hyperthyroidism and ophthalmopathy. Across the whole study: Peripheral blood collection took place at initial diagnosis, before any treatment.

Many counts were recorded for this clonotype. Its cognate antigen is unknown. Amplification targeted TCR beta CDR3 regions from RNA transcripts. Primed by the HTBI set, a first-round RT-PCR was run on the TCR CDR3. Each CDR3 protein gets one entry after TCRdb re-called the multiplex PCR reads with MiXCR. Here the sample spans about 360,000 distinct CDR3 sequences, less than 15% being singletons. Overall study results and limits: Blood shared most expanded thyroid clonotypes above 0.001.

This sequence was found in a woman aged 18-29 years with Graves' hyperthyroidism. The sequenced sample consisted of blood.

CDR3 sequence reads: CASRNTGTPRETQYF. In DNA, the CDR3 is TGTGCCAGCCGAAATACCGGGACTCCAAGGGAGACCCAGTACTTC. The rearrangement links TRBV12-3 or TRBV12-4 to TRBJ2-5; tentative D call: TRBD2 (6 bases). This CDR3 is 15 amino acids long. V dropped 8 bases and J dropped 5 bases, with 21 bases sitting between them.